The 16 T cell receptor beta chains reported below all come from one sample, sequenced in a study of T-cell reconstitution after alpha-beta-depleted transplantation in children. For TCRbeta, the library was prepared with unique molecular identifiers. TCRdb fed the PCR reads into MiXCR, producing one record per CDR3 protein. The table records 95,000 to 120,000 distinct CDR3 sequences, about 6% of them present only once. The sample in question was PBMCs, mostly from graft donor cells, obtained 360 days after TCRalphabeta/CD19-depleted stem cell transplant. These receptors were taken from a male patient aged 2 to 9 who had a stem cell transplant for acute lymphoblastic leukemia, so the T cells may come from the graft donor.

This clonotype occurred many times. V usage is TRBV29-1 and J usage is TRBJ2-1; possible D gene TRBD2, 5 bases. The CDR3 has 15 amino acids. V lost 3 bases, J lost 8 bases, and 20 bases lay in between. Germline CDR1 is SQVTM and CDR2 is ANQGSEA. The CDR3 nucleotides read TGCAGCGTTGAGATAGTCGGGGTGGAGGACGATGAGCAGTTCTTC. This codes for CSVEIVGVEDDEQFF.

This clonotype came up a few times. The J gene is TRBJ1-6, the V gene TRBV7-9, with a tentative D call TRBD1 (6 bases). Germline assignment: CDR1 SEHNR and CDR2 FQNEAQ (reference sequence). V was shortened by 5 bases and J by 7 bases, with 12 bases between the two germline ends. There are 14 residues in the CDR3. The CDR3 sequence is CASSPTGGNSPLHF. The CDR3 bases are TGTGCCAGCAGCCCGACAGGCGGGAATTCACCCCTCCACTTT. Based on the CDR3 plus reference TRBV7-9 and TRBJ1-6, the full variable domain is DTGVSQNPRHKITKRGQNVTFRCDPISEHNRLYWYRQTLGQGPEFLTYFQNEAQLEKSRLLSDRFSAERPKGSFSTLEIQRTEQGDSAMYLCASSPTGGNSPLHFGNGTRLTVT.

This clonotype has only a few counts. The rearrangement uses TRBV7-8 and TRBJ1-4, with unresolved D. Trimming left V 4 bases short and J 5 bases short, with 11 bases between. The germline CDR1 and CDR2 sequences are SGHVS and FQNEAQ. There are 14 residues in the CDR3. The CDR3 bases are TGTGCCAGCAGCTCCATTTTTAAAAATGAAAAACTGTTTTTT. Amino acid sequence: CASSSIFKNEKLFF.

The chain uses TRBV24-1 and TRBJ2-7; D unresolved. Germline assignment: CDR1 KGHDR and CDR2 SFDVKD. Trimming removed 3 bases at V and 3 bases at J, with 8 bases between. The CDR3 runs to 13 residues. The chain's CDR3 is CATSDGQHYEQYF. The CDR3 DNA reads as TGTGCCACCAGTGATGGGCAACACTACGAGCAGTACTTC.

V is TRBV6-6 and J is TRBJ2-7; D unresolved. V was cut by 8 bases and J by 0 bases, with 8 bases left in between. The CDR3 sequence is 12 residues long. Germline V lookup: CDR1 MNHNY, CDR2 SVGAGI (reference sequence). CDR3: CASLTDSYEQYF. CDR3 DNA sequence: TGTGCCAGCCTTACGGACTCCTACGAGCAGTACTTC.

At least ten counts were recorded for this clonotype. This rearrangement joins TRBV12-3 or TRBV12-4 to TRBJ1-2; no firm D call. The CDR3 loop spans 14 amino acids. V was trimmed by 3 bases and J by 4 bases, leaving 12 bases between them. The CDR3 sequence: CASSLDGLGYGYTF. In DNA, the CDR3 is TGTGCCAGCAGTTTGGATGGCCTGGGCTATGGCTACACCTTC.

The genes are TRBV20-1 and TRBJ2-3; TRBD1 aligns across 7 bases. This CDR3 region has 16 residues. Germline trimming cut 1 base from V and 4 bases from J; bases unmatched to any gene: 11. The germline V gene has CDR1 DFQATT and CDR2 SNEGSKA (reference sequence). CDR3 residues: CSARAPHRGRADTQYF. CDR3 sequence (DNA): TGCAGTGCTAGAGCCCCCCACAGGGGCAGAGCAGATACGCAGTATTTT.

This clonotype showed up many times. The rearrangement joins TRBV6-2 or TRBV6-3 to TRBJ1-5; D unresolved. Trimming pared 1 base from V and 7 bases from J, leaving 8 bases between. Germline values: CDR1 MNHEY, CDR2 SVGEGT. The CDR3 is 13 residues long. CDR3 in amino acids: CASSYWRGQPQHF. The DNA of the CDR3 is TGTGCCAGCAGTTACTGGAGAGGGCAGCCCCAGCATTTT.

This clonotype was counted ten times or more. The chain is built from TRBV28 and TRBJ1-1; the D is unclear. CDR3 length: 11 residues. With 4 bases removed from V and 7 bases from J, the gap between germline ends came to 7 bases. Germline CDR1 and CDR2: MDHEN and SYDVKM. CDR3 sequence: CASSSILEAFF. The CDR3 nucleotides are TGTGCCAGCAGTTCCATCCTTGAAGCTTTCTTT.

This clonotype was recorded a few times. V gene TRBV24-1 combines with J gene TRBJ1-2, with D unresolved. The CDR3 contains 15 residues. The germline CDR1 and CDR2 sequences are KGHDR and SFDVKD. The ends were cut back, 4 bases at V and 2 bases at J, with 13 bases in the middle. DNA of the CDR3: TGTGCCACCAGTGACCTTGGAAGGGAGAACTATGGCTACACCTTC. Amino acids: CATSDLGRENYGYTF.

This clonotype was observed at least ten times. The gene calls are TRBV2 and TRBJ2-7, with TRBD2 matching over 8 bases. Germline CDR1 reads SNHLY; CDR2 reads FYNNEI. CDR3 length: 15 residues. V was clipped by 6 bases and J by 0 bases; unmatched bases: 7. The CDR3 sequence is CASRLRGASSYEQYF. The CDR3 nucleotides are TGTGCCAGCAGACTGCGGGGGGCCAGCTCCTACGAGCAGTACTTC.

This clonotype was seen a handful of times. This CDR3 reads CATELGLAYNEQFF. The CDR3 DNA is TGTGCCACCGAGCTGGGACTAGCTTACAATGAGCAGTTCTTC. J is TRBJ2-1 and V is TRBV28, with 9 bases matching TRBD2. The CDR3 is 14 amino acids. CDR1 and CDR2 (germline): MDHEN, SYDVKM. J was trimmed by 4 bases and V by 10 bases; bases with no gene match: 8.

Ten or more counts support this clonotype. This chain joins TRBV4-3 and TRBJ1-2, with D maybe TRBD1 (5 bases). The CDR3 length is 16 residues. Trimming shortened V by 0 bases and J by 4 bases, and 15 bases separated the two germline ends. Germline lookup yields CDR1 LGHNA and CDR2 YSLEER. CDR3 residues: CASSQDRRGVVYGYTF. CDR3 in DNA: TGCGCCAGCAGCCAAGATCGCCGGGGGGTCGTCTATGGCTACACCTTC.

This clonotype appeared many times. V usage is TRBV28 and J usage is TRBJ2-7; D may be TRBD2 (5 bases). V lost 5 bases, J lost 7 bases, and 18 bases lay in between. The CDR3 loop spans 14 amino acids. Germline V gene sequence: CDR1 MDHEN, CDR2 SYDVKM. The CDR3 sequence is CASSTDWDLREQYF. The CDR3 DNA sequence: TGTGCCAGCAGTACGGACTGGGATCTACGTGAGCAGTACTTC.

Turning to this clonotype: Just one base apart from a much larger clone, this may be a read error. This chain joins TRBV7-9 and TRBJ1-1; no reliable D call. The length of the CDR3 is 13 residues. Germline CDR1 and CDR2: SEHNR and FQNEAQ (reference sequence). The CDR3 bases are TGTGCCATCAGCCCCGCACTGAACACTGAAGCTTTCTTT. This gives the protein CAISPALNTEAFF.

This clonotype was detected many times. V usage is TRBV5-6 and J usage is TRBJ1-2; a weak D match, TRBD1 (6 bases). Germline V gene data show CDR1 as SGHDT and CDR2 as YYEEEE. Trimming pared 0 bases from V and 0 bases from J, leaving 9 bases between. The length of the CDR3 is 15 residues. The CDR3 region is CASSLVGGANYGYTF. The CDR3 bases are TGTGCCAGCAGCTTGGTAGGGGGAGCTAACTATGGCTACACCTTC.